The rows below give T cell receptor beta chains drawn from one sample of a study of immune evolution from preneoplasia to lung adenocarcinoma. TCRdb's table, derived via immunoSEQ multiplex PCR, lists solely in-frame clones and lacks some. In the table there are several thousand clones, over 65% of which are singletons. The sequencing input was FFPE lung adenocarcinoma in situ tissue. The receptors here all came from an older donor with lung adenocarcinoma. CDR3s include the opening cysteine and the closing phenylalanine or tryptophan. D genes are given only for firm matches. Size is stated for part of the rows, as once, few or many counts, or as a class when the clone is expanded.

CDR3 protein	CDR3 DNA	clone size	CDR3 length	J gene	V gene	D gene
CASSARLGVEVIQYF	TGTGCCAGCAGTGCCCGGCTAGGAGTTGAAGTCATTCAGTACTTC	NA	15	TRBJ2-4	TRBV2	NA
CASSPGRGGARNIQYF	TGTGCCAGCAGCCCGGGAAGAGGGGGCGCAAGAAACATTCAGTACTTC	NA	16	TRBJ2-4	TRBV11-1	TRBD1
CASRKGGGNGYTF	TGTGCCAGCCGGAAAGGAGGGGGCAATGGCTACACCTTC	NA	13	TRBJ1-2	TRBV27	TRBD1
CASSPSSGGGETQYF	TGTGCCAGCAGCCCGAGTTCCGGAGGCGGGGAGACCCAGTACTTC	NA	15	TRBJ2-5	TRBV11-2	NA
CASSRGQTNTEAFF	TGTGCCAGCTCACGGGGACAGACGAACACTGAAGCTTTCTTT	NA	14	TRBJ1-1	TRBV18	TRBD1
CAWRVKGMNTEAFF	TGTGCCTGGAGGGTTAAGGGGATGAACACTGAAGCTTTCTTT	NA	14	TRBJ1-1	TRBV30	NA
CASSALGEGGNTIYF	TGTGCCAGCAGCGCCCTTGGGGAGGGTGGAAACACCATATATTTT	NA	15	TRBJ1-3	TRBV9	NA
CASGPESSSYNEQFF	TGTGCCAGCGGCCCGGAATCGAGCTCCTACAATGAGCAGTTCTTC	NA	15	TRBJ2-1	TRBV7-2	NA
CASSLRTGQHNEQFF	TGTGCCAGCAGCTTAAGGACAGGGCAGCACAATGAGCAGTTCTTC	NA	15	TRBJ2-1	TRBV11-1	TRBD1
CASSLADRGRGNIQYF	TGCGCCAGCAGCTTGGCCGATAGGGGGCGCGGGAACATTCAGTACTTC	NA	16	TRBJ2-4	TRBV5-1	TRBD1
CASSVTGNSYEQYF	TGTGCCAGCAGCGTAACAGGGAATTCCTACGAGCAGTACTTC	NA	14	TRBJ2-7	TRBV9	NA
CASSPRTGSYGYTF	TGTGCCAGCAGCCCACGGACAGGGTCCTATGGCTACACCTTC	NA	14	TRBJ1-2	TRBV2	TRBD1
CASSLVRVAGGRGGELFF	TGTGCCAGCAGCTTAGTGAGGGTAGCGGGAGGGCGAGGCGGGGAGCTGTTTTTT	NA	18	TRBJ2-2	TRBV7-8	TRBD2
CASSIDLSSGRLSTDTQYF	TGTGCCAGTAGTATAGATCTGTCTAGCGGGAGGCTTAGCACAGATACGCAGTATTTT	NA	19	TRBJ2-3	TRBV19	TRBD2
CASSVGTGMVKETQYF	TGTGCCAGCAGCGTTGGGACAGGGATGGTAAAGGAGACCCAGTACTTC	NA	16	TRBJ2-5	TRBV9	TRBD1
CASSSRLAGLSTDTQYF	TGTGCCAGCAGCTCCCGACTAGCGGGACTCAGCACAGATACGCAGTATTTT	NA	17	TRBJ2-3	TRBV5-4	TRBD2
CASSAGTGYEQYF	TGTGCCAGCAGTGCAGGGACAGGCTACGAGCAGTACTTC	few	13	TRBJ2-7	TRBV2	TRBD1
CASSLVGRETQYF	TGCGCCAGCAGCTTGGTGGGGAGAGAGACCCAGTACTTC	NA	13	TRBJ2-5	TRBV5-1	NA
CAWMAVTVGELFF	TGTGCCTGGATGGCCGTGACTGTTGGGGAGCTGTTTTTT	NA	13	TRBJ2-2	TRBV30	NA
CASSLAGGLGYGYTF	TGCGCCAGCAGCTTGGCCGGCGGTCTCGGCTATGGCTACACCTTC	NA	15	TRBJ1-2	TRBV5-1	NA
CASSFNVNLTSRANVLTF	TGTGCCAGCAGTTTCAATGTGAATCTCACAAGTCGGGCCAACGTCCTGACTTTC	NA	18	TRBJ2-6	TRBV7-6	NA
CASSIAGGPDTQYF	TGCGCCAGCAGTATTGCGGGAGGGCCAGATACGCAGTATTTT	NA	14	TRBJ2-3	TRBV5-1	TRBD2
CASSYFNEQYF	TGTGCCAGCAGTTACTTCAACGAGCAGTACTTC	NA	11	TRBJ2-7	TRBV6-6	NA
CASSLDISEKAFF	TGTGCCAGCAGCTTGGACATCTCGGAGAAAGCTTTCTTT	once	13	TRBJ1-1	TRBV5-5	NA
CASSIARQAANEKLFF	TGTGCCAGTAGTATAGCCCGACAGGCTGCTAATGAAAAACTGTTTTTT	NA	16	TRBJ1-4	TRBV19	NA
CATSIDSYEQYF	TGTGCCACCAGCATTGACAGCTACGAGCAGTACTTC	NA	12	TRBJ2-7	TRBV15	NA
CASSQGGSSYNEQFF	TGCGCCAGCAGCCAAGGGGGAAGCTCCTACAATGAGCAGTTCTTC	NA	15	TRBJ2-1	TRBV4-1	NA
CASSERVGRPTYEQYF	TGTGCCAGCAGTGAACGGGTCGGCCGACCGACCTACGAGCAGTACTTC	NA	16	TRBJ2-7	TRBV6-1	NA
CASSPPTSGRAFNEQFF	TGTGCCAGCTCGCCCCCGACTAGCGGGAGGGCCTTCAATGAGCAGTTCTTC	NA	17	TRBJ2-1	TRBV18	TRBD2
CASSTDTGETGNTIYF	TGTGCCAGCAGCACCGACACAGGGGAAACTGGAAACACCATATATTTT	NA	16	TRBJ1-3	TRBV7-9	TRBD1
CASSQEEGESFYGYTF	TGCGCCAGCAGCCAAGAAGAGGGGGAAAGTTTCTATGGCTACACCTTC	NA	16	TRBJ1-2	TRBV4-1	NA
CASSLTGIGQPQHF	TGTGCCAGCAGCTTGACAGGGATTGGTCAGCCCCAGCATTTT	NA	14	TRBJ1-5	TRBV11-2	TRBD1
CASSIQGRTEAFF	TGTGCCAGTAGCATACAGGGTCGGACTGAAGCTTTCTTT	NA	13	TRBJ1-1	TRBV19	NA
CASSVLQLPTYEQYF	TGTGCCAGCAGTGTGCTACAGTTACCTACCTACGAGCAGTACTTC	NA	15	TRBJ2-7	TRBV6-1	NA
CASSLGQMNTEAFF	TGTGCCAGCAGCTTGGGACAAATGAACACTGAAGCTTTCTTT	NA	14	TRBJ1-1	TRBV7-9	NA
CASSSGARTSGETQYF	TGTGCCAGCAGCTCAGGGGCGAGGACTAGCGGAGAGACCCAGTACTTC	NA	16	TRBJ2-5	TRBV5-4	TRBD2
CASSVQGERNQPQHF	TGCGCCAGCAGCGTTCAGGGGGAACGCAATCAGCCCCAGCATTTT	NA	15	TRBJ1-5	TRBV5-1	TRBD1
CASSLGGTATDTQYF	TGTGCCAGCAGCTTAGGTGGGACAGCCACAGATACGCAGTATTTT	NA	15	TRBJ2-3	TRBV7-3	TRBD1
CASSIWEGENEQFF	TGTGCCAGTAGTATATGGGAGGGCGAGAATGAGCAGTTCTTC	NA	14	TRBJ2-1	TRBV19	TRBD2
CASTLEQVSGTEAFF	TGTGCCAGCACCCTTGAACAGGTATCGGGCACTGAAGCTTTCTTT	NA	15	TRBJ1-1	TRBV6-6	NA
CASSLGRGEAFF	TGTGCCAGCAGCTTGGGCAGAGGTGAAGCTTTCTTT	NA	12	TRBJ1-1	TRBV5-5	NA
CASSSRGNQPQHF	TGTGCCAGCAGCAGTAGAGGCAATCAGCCCCAGCATTTT	NA	13	TRBJ1-5	TRBV6-6	NA
CASSLGGSAYEQYF	TGTGCCAGCAGCTTGGGCGGGAGCGCCTACGAGCAGTACTTC	few	14	TRBJ2-7	TRBV7-9	TRBD2
CASSGGLAGYSYNEQFF	TGTGCCAGCAGTGGGGGACTAGCGGGTTACTCCTACAATGAGCAGTTCTTC	once	17	TRBJ2-1	TRBV2	TRBD2
CAWSVPGSGNTIYF	TGTGCCTGGAGTGTACCAGGGTCTGGAAACACCATATATTTT	NA	14	TRBJ1-3	TRBV30	NA
CASGREETNEQYF	TGTGCCAGCGGGAGGGAGGAGACAAACGAGCAGTACTTC	once	13	TRBJ2-7	TRBV6-5	TRBD2
CASSEDITYEQYF	TGTGCCAGCAGCGAGGACATAACCTACGAGCAGTACTTC	once	13	TRBJ2-7	TRBV7-2	NA
CASSRDTSYEQYF	TGTGCCAGCAGCCGGGACACCTCCTACGAGCAGTACTTC	NA	13	TRBJ2-7	TRBV7-6	NA
CASSKMMNTEAFF	TGTGCCAGCAGCAAGATGATGAACACTGAAGCTTTCTTT	NA	13	TRBJ1-1	TRBV7-6	NA
CASSQDGEGQGAQKLFF	TGTGCCAGCAGCCAAGATGGGGAGGGGCAGGGGGCCCAAAAACTGTTTTTT	NA	17	TRBJ1-4	TRBV4-2	TRBD1
CASHDGYGYTF	TGTGCCAGCCATGACGGGTATGGCTACACCTTC	NA	11	TRBJ1-2	TRBV6-6	NA
CASSWDRQNIQYF	TGTGCCAGCAGTTGGGACAGGCAAAACATTCAGTACTTC	once	13	TRBJ2-4	TRBV27	TRBD1
CASSLESPGLAGDEQYF	TGTGCCAGCAGCTTAGAGAGCCCGGGACTAGCGGGAGACGAGCAGTACTTC	NA	17	TRBJ2-7	TRBV7-2	TRBD2
CASSSRGSYEQYF	TGTGCCAGCAGCTCGCGAGGCTCCTACGAGCAGTACTTC	NA	13	TRBJ2-7	TRBV7-2	NA
CASSPGAGEAYEQYF	TGTGCCAGCTCACCCGGGGCAGGGGAAGCCTACGAGCAGTACTTC	NA	15	TRBJ2-7	TRBV18	NA
CASSDSGLREQYF	TGTGCCAGCAGTGATAGCGGCCTCCGCGAGCAGTACTTC	NA	13	TRBJ2-7	TRBV6-4	NA
CASSRVGGVYNEQFF	TGTGCCAGCAGTCGAGTCGGCGGAGTCTACAATGAGCAGTTCTTC	NA	15	TRBJ2-1	TRBV7-9	NA